Following are 15 T cell receptor beta chains from one sample sequenced in a study of OX40 agonist ivuxolimab in advanced cancers. The table came from immunoSEQ multiplex PCR; TCRdb's copy has only in-frame clones and leaves some out. Of under 20,000 clones detected, around 86% appear once; the ten largest clones hold approximately 12%. Material: CD4+ or CD8+ T cells sorted from blood, obtained in a trial of the OX40 agonist ivuxolimab. Receptors were obtained from an adult with an advanced solid tumor such as melanoma, head and neck, liver or kidney cancer.

The CDR3 DNA follows: TGCGCCAGCAGGACAGGGCACACTGAAGCTTTCTTT. Encoded protein: CASRTGHTEAFF. The rearrangement joins TRBV10-2 to TRBJ1-1, with 7 nucleotides matching TRBD1. The CDR3 is 12 residues long. Germline V gene lookup returns CDR1 WSHSY and CDR2 SAAADI. The V segment lost 6 bases and the J segment 3 bases; nucleotides outside the gene matches: 1.

This chain uses TRBV10-3 with TRBJ2-2; D ambiguous. V lost 0 bases and J lost 16, with 12 bases in between. Per the germline V gene, CDR1 is ENHRY and CDR2 is SYGVKD. The CDR3 spans 12 residues. The CDR3 nucleotides read TGTGCCATCAGTGAGTCGCTGGGGTCCACGTTTTTT. This translates into CAISESLGSTFF.

The CDR3 DNA is TGTGCCAGCAGCTTAATTACCTCTGACAGGGGGCGAAGTGAGCAGTACTTC. This sequence encodes CASSLITSDRGRSEQYF. The chain uses TRBV5-8 and TRBJ2-7; 10 bases match TRBD1. V lost 2 bases, J lost 7 bases, and 15 bases stayed unmatched. CDR1 SGHTS and CDR2 YDEGEE come from the germline V gene. The CDR3 sequence is 17 residues long.

A single count supports this clone. This rearrangement joins TRBV28 to TRBJ2-5, with D tentatively TRBD2 (6 bases). The last part of the DNA fits TRBJ2-7 better; the J call may be wrong. Germline V CDR1 and CDR2: MDHEN, SYDVKM. The CDR3 spans 16 residues. This CDR3 is CASSSIPGVPYHEQYF. DNA of the CDR3: TGTGCCAGCAGCTCAATCCCGGGGGTCCCCTACCACGAGCAGTACTTC.

The chain links TRBV19 to TRBJ2-1; no reliable D call. V gave up 1 base and J gave up 4 bases, with 11 bases separating them. Germline CDR1 LNHDA, CDR2 SQIVND (reference sequence). The CDR3 extends over 15 amino acids. This CDR3 reads CASSIVDRWYNEQFF. CDR3 DNA: TGTGCCAGTAGTATAGTGGACCGGTGGTACAATGAGCAGTTCTTC.

The rearrangement links TRBV27 to TRBJ2-1, with D hard to call. The CDR3 has 11 residues. V lost 6 bases, J lost 10 bases, and 10 bases lay in between. The germline V gene encodes CDR1 MNHEY and CDR2 SMNVEV (reference sequence). In DNA, the CDR3 is TGTGCCAGCAGCTCGAGTGGGGAGCAGTTCTTC. The encoded protein is CASSSSGEQFF.

The table lists this clone with a few counts. The chain combines TRBV5-1 with TRBJ2-5; D is unclear. The CDR3 has 14 amino acids. Trimming left V 4 bases short and J 2 bases short, with 12 bases between. The germline CDR1 and CDR2 sequences are SGHRS and YFSETQ. DNA for the CDR3: TGCGCCAGCAGCCCCTGGGCGGCGCAAGAGACCCAGTACTTC. Amino acids: CASSPWAAQETQYF. The whole variable domain, filled in from reference TRBV5-1 and TRBJ2-5, reads KAGVTQTPRYLIKTRGQQVTLSCSPISGHRSVSWYQQTPGQGLQFLFEYFSETQRNKGNFPGRFSGRQFSNSRSEMNVSTLELGDSALYLCASSPWAAQETQYFGPGTRLLVL.

The rearrangement links TRBV20-1 to TRBJ2-1; TRBD1 is a possible D gene (6 bases). Trimming pared 4 bases from V and 8 bases from J, leaving 9 bases between. CDR3 size: 11 residues. CDR1 and CDR2 (germline): DFQATT, SNEGSKA (reference sequence). The CDR3 coding sequence is TGCAGTGCTAACAGGGCCCATGAGCAGTTCTTC. Its translation: CSANRAHEQFF.

The chain employs TRBV30 and TRBJ1-2; TRBD1 aligns across 9 bases. There are 13 residues in the CDR3. V dropped 5 bases and J dropped 8; count of bases not matched to a gene: 9. Germline loops: CDR1 GTSNPN, CDR2 SVGIG (reference sequence). DNA of the CDR3: TGTGCCTGGGGGACAGGGAGGCTTGGCGGCTACACCTTC. Translation: CAWGTGRLGGYTF.

The chain recombines TRBV14 with TRBJ2-1; either TRBD1 or TRBD2 may supply D (5 bases each). With 4 bases removed from V and 10 bases from J, the gap between germline ends came to 14 bases. Germline V gene sequence: CDR1 SGHDN, CDR2 FVKESK. The CDR3 has 13 amino acids. DNA for the CDR3: TGTGCCAGCAGCCCACGGCGTCGGGGCGAGCAGTTCTTC. Translated, it gives CASSPRRRGEQFF.

The chain uses TRBV4-1 and TRBJ2-7; D is ambiguous. This CDR3 contains 12 residues. Germline V gene sequence: CDR1 MGHRA, CDR2 YSYEKL. With 1 base removed from V and 4 bases from J, the gap between germline ends came to 5 bases. As DNA, the CDR3 is TGCGCCAGCAGCCAAGGAGTGTACGAGCAGTACTTC. This translates into CASSQGVYEQYF.

This chain connects TRBV27 to TRBJ1-2; TRBD1 aligns across 8 bases. V lost 2 bases, J lost 8 bases, and 10 bases stayed unmatched. This CDR3 comprises 15 residues. Germline V lookup: CDR1 MNHEY, CDR2 SMNVEV (reference sequence). The CDR3 sequence: CASSLGSTGVGGYTF. The CDR3, as DNA: TGTGCCAGCAGTTTAGGTTCGACAGGGGTTGGAGGCTACACCTTC.

Here the CDR3 reads CASSQTVSQGYGYTF. The CDR3 DNA follows: TGCGCCAGCAGCCAAACGGTATCCCAGGGGTATGGCTACACCTTC. This sequence joins TRBV4-1 and TRBJ1-2, with D tentatively TRBD1 (6 bases). Trimming left V 2 bases short and J 5 bases short, with 15 bases between. The CDR3 is 15 residues long. CDR1 is MGHRA and CDR2 is YSYEKL in the germline V gene.

This rearrangement joins TRBV19 to TRBJ1-2; D not certain. V lost 3 bases, J lost 0 bases, and 5 bases lay in between. The length of the CDR3 is 13 residues. CDR1 is LNHDA, CDR2 SQIVND, per germline (reference sequence). The CDR3 sequence: CASSIQTNYGYTF. In DNA form, the CDR3 reads TGTGCCAGTAGTATCCAGACTAACTATGGCTACACCTTC.

V and J are TRBV27 and TRBJ2-2, with D tentatively TRBD1 or TRBD2 (6 bases each). The CDR3 extends over 15 amino acids. The V gene lost 8 bases and the J gene lost 7 bases, with 20 bases spanning the gap. Germline V gives CDR1 MNHEY, CDR2 SMNVEV (reference sequence). The CDR3 nucleotides read TGTGCCAGCTTGCCACGTGGGGGGCTGGGCGGGGAGCTGTTTTTT. Encoded protein: CASLPRGGLGGELFF.